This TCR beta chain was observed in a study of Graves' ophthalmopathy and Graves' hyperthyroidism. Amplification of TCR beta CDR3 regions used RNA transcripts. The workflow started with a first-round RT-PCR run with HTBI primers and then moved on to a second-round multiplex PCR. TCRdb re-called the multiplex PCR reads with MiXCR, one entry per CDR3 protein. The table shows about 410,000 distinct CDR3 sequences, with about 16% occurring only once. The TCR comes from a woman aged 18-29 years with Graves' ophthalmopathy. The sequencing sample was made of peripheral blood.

Here the CDR3 DNA reads TGTGCCAGCAGCTTGAAGCAGCGGAAACAAGAGACCCAGTACTTC. Translation: CASSLKQRKQETQYF. The chain couples TRBV7-9 to TRBJ2-5; D may be TRBD2 (5 bases). Germline CDR1 SEHNR, CDR2 FQNEAQ (reference sequence). With 3 bases removed from V and 2 bases from J, the gap between germline ends came to 13 bases. The CDR3 loop spans 15 amino acids.